This TCR beta chain is from a study of cytotoxic CD8 clonotypes in ibrutinib-treated CLL. Study information: Mean values per sample were 250,000 to 300,000 productive templates and over 90,000 productive rearrangements. Study outcomes and limitations: Against age-matched healthy donors, baseline clonality ran higher and tracked circulating CD8+ T-cell counts. Clonality increased at ibrutinib response and stayed stable in sustained remission. At progression, however, it fell back toward baseline. Among the clonotypes, public ones were uncommon and contracted or held stable on treatment.

Clones were read by immunoSEQ multiplex PCR, and TCRdb kept only the in-frame ones, dropping some. The top ten hold 14% to 15% of the sample, which has around 60,000 clones, 57% seen once. On this clone: Its target is not known.

Trimming took 7 bases from V and 4 from J; bases not matched to a gene: 6. Germline loops: CDR1 LNHDA, CDR2 SQIVND (reference sequence). The CDR3 runs to 15 residues. The V call is TRBV19, the J call TRBJ2-2; the match to TRBD2 covers 10 bases. This specimen consisted of PBMCs, obtained after 12 months of ibrutinib treatment. The source of this sequence is a human donor with chronic lymphocytic leukemia. The CDR3: CASNRLAGVTGELFF. CDR3 sequence (DNA): TGTGCCAGTAATCGGCTAGCGGGAGTCACCGGGGAGCTGTTTTTT. The whole variable domain, remainder taken from reference TRBV19 and TRBJ2-2, is DGGITQSPKYLFRKEGQNVTLSCEQNLNHDAMYWYRQDPGQGLRLIYYSQIVNDFQKGDIAEGYSVSREKKESFPLTVTSAQKNPTAFYLCASNRLAGVTGELFFGEGSRLTVL.